The next 20 T cell receptor beta chains were all read from a single sample in a study of CD8+ T cells in alopecia areata (dated 2018 in TCRdb). To prepare the library, the immunoSEQ multiplex PCR assay was applied. RNA was extracted from all samples and reverse transcribed into cDNA as template for TCR sequencing. TCRdb took over this immuneACCESS table, retaining in-frame rearrangements with V and J assigned. Such tables are incomplete; in checked studies, under half of the missing clones stem from an unresolved V gene, and the remainder is unexplained. The sample data list 140,000 to 150,000 clones, and around 47% of these were observed just once. The ten largest clonotypes hold about 6.8% of the sample. Sample: CD4+ T cells sorted from blood. These receptors all stem from a human donor with alopecia areata.

This clone was observed a single time. The V gene is TRBV30, the J gene TRBJ2-1; 15 bases align to TRBD2. The V gene's germline CDR1 is GTSNPN and CDR2 SVGIG (reference sequence). Trimming cost V 2 bases and J 9 bases; bases outside gene matches: 5. The CDR3 runs to 15 residues. CDR3 coding DNA: TGTGCCTGGAGTACCGGACTAGCGGGAGGGTTTGAGCAGTTCTTC. This gives the protein CAWSTGLAGGFEQFF.

The chain joins TRBV29-1 to TRBJ2-2; 8 nucleotides agree with TRBD2. The CDR3 is made up of 14 amino acids. V dropped 4 bases and J dropped 6; count of bases not matched to a gene: 7. Germline CDR1 SQVTM, CDR2 ANQGSEA. For the CDR3, the DNA is TGCAGCGTTGTGATTAGCGGGACCCCCGGGGAGCTGTTTTTT. Translation: CSVVISGTPGELFF.

The chain combines TRBV23-1 with TRBJ2-3, with TRBD2 as a possible D gene (6 bases). TRBV23-1 is treated as an ORF (open reading frame) with a function not yet certain. The CDR3 runs to 16 residues. The V and J ends lost 3 bases and 2 bases respectively, with 15 bases between them. The DNA of the CDR3 is TGCGCCAGCAGTCATCCTAGACTAGGTGACACAGATACGCAGTATTTT. This translates into CASSHPRLGDTDTQYF.

The rearrangement uses TRBV7-3 and TRBJ1-1, with D uncertain. The CDR3 has 13 amino acids. Germline CDR1 and CDR2: SGHTA and FQGTGA. V lost 5 bases and J 1 base, leaving 8 bases between the germline ends. For the CDR3, the DNA is TGTGCCAGCAGCGCTGATCCGAACACTGAAGCTTTCTTT. Translating it yields CASSADPNTEAFF.

The chain has TRBV29-1 and TRBJ2-5; D is unclear. The germline gives CDR1 SQVTM, CDR2 ANQGSEA. V was cut by 1 base and J by 2 bases, with 20 bases left in between. There are 17 residues in the CDR3. The CDR3 protein is CSVEGTPRGGRQETQYF. Here the CDR3 DNA reads TGCAGCGTTGAAGGAACCCCAAGAGGCGGACGACAAGAGACCCAGTACTTC.

This clone has only a few counts. Other DNA sequences in the sample encode the same CDR3. The gene calls are TRBV7-9 and TRBJ2-5; TRBD1 might be the D (5 bases). Trimming removed 9 bases at V and 2 bases at J, with 7 bases between. The CDR3 totals 11 residues. Germline lookup yields CDR1 SEHNR and CDR2 FQNEAQ (reference sequence). The CDR3 spells CASQGQETQYF. Written as DNA, the CDR3 is TGTGCCAGTCAGGGACAAGAGACCCAGTACTTC.

Comment on this clone: Other nucleotide sequences from this sample produce the same CDR3. The chain employs TRBV30 and TRBJ1-5; D is possibly TRBD1 (5 bases). The CDR3 spans 14 residues. V shed 0 bases and J shed 1 base, with 7 bases lying between them. Germline CDR1 GTSNPN, CDR2 SVGIG (reference sequence). The CDR3 nucleotides are TGTGCCTGGAGTGTAGGGGTGAGCAATCAGCCCCAGCATTTT. It yields the protein CAWSVGVSNQPQHF.

This clone was observed a handful of times. The J gene is TRBJ2-6, the V gene TRBV4-1, with TRBD1 as a possible D gene (6 bases). The germline V and J ends were trimmed by 0 bases and 0 bases, with 15 bases remaining between them. There are 19 residues in the CDR3. The germline gives CDR1 MGHRA, CDR2 YSYEKL. DNA for the CDR3: TGCGCCAGCAGCCAAGATGGGACACCTTTCAGCTCTGGGGCCAACGTCCTGACTTTC. Encoded protein: CASSQDGTPFSSGANVLTF.

J is TRBJ2-7 and V is TRBV30; 7 nucleotides line up with TRBD2. Germline V gene data show CDR1 as GTSNPN and CDR2 as SVGIG (reference sequence). The V segment lost 0 bases and the J segment 7 bases; nucleotides outside the gene matches: 6. The CDR3 consists of 13 residues. In nucleotides, the CDR3 is TGTGCCTGGAGTGTGGGGAGGGCCGGTGAGCAGTACTTC. As protein: CAWSVGRAGEQYF.

This clone came up a few times. This chain's CDR3 is CAWSGGWRDQPQHF. The CDR3 DNA follows: TGTGCCTGGAGTGGTGGCTGGAGAGATCAGCCCCAGCATTTT. The genes are TRBV30 and TRBJ1-5; D is uncertain. This CDR3 comprises 14 residues. V dropped 1 base and J dropped 5 bases, with 12 bases sitting between them. CDR1 GTSNPN and CDR2 SVGIG come from the germline V gene (reference sequence).

V and J are TRBV5-6 and TRBJ2-5; D is ambiguous. Trimming took 4 bases from V and 6 from J, leaving 10 bases between them. Looked up from germline, CDR1 is SGHDT and CDR2 is YYEEEE. The CDR3 has 12 amino acids. For the CDR3, the DNA is TGTGCCAGCAGCGAGTGGGTTCAGACCCAGTACTTC. Translating gives CASSEWVQTQYF.

V and J are TRBV5-1 and TRBJ2-2; D may be TRBD1 (6 bases). CDR3 length: 17 amino acids. V was trimmed by 4 bases and J by 4 bases, leaving 20 bases between them. Germline-derived CDR1 and CDR2 are SGHRS and YFSETQ. The CDR3 DNA is TGCGCCAGCAGCCGCCCAGAAGACAGGTTAAGCACCGGGGAGCTGTTTTTT. This sequence encodes CASSRPEDRLSTGELFF.

The sample holds a few counts of this clone. This chain uses TRBV27 with TRBJ2-1; the match to TRBD2 covers 8 bases. The CDR3 runs 16 residues. The ends lost 6 bases at V and 9 bases at J; junction bases unmatched: 16. The V gene's germline CDR1 is MNHEY and CDR2 SMNVEV (reference sequence). CDR3 DNA: TGTGCCAGCAGCCCCCCTCCGGGACTAGTGTTCTCTGAGCAGTTCTTC. Translating it yields CASSPPPGLVFSEQFF.

The chain joins TRBV27 to TRBJ2-4; D uncertain. The germline CDR1 and CDR2 sequences are MNHEY and SMNVEV (reference sequence). The CDR3 contains 15 residues. With 6 bases removed from V and 8 bases from J, the gap between germline ends came to 20 bases. CDR3 nucleotide sequence: TGTGCCAGCAGAGAGTTAGGACCGGGCCCAGACATTCAGTACTTC. This encodes CASRELGPGPDIQYF.

The chain couples TRBV30 to TRBJ2-3; TRBD1 is a possible D gene (6 bases). The V end lost 1 base, the J end lost 1 base, and 12 bases lay between the germline ends. The CDR3 consists of 15 residues. Germline V gene lookup returns CDR1 GTSNPN and CDR2 SVGIG (reference sequence). For the CDR3, the DNA is TGTGCCTGGAGTGCGGTGGGGGCGCGCACAGATACGCAGTATTTT. This codes for CAWSAVGARTDTQYF.

This clone was recorded a few times. This CDR3 is also generated by other DNA sequences in the sample. The chain has TRBV28 and TRBJ2-1; D unclear. V lost 4 bases, J lost 7 bases, and 5 bases lay in between. Germline CDR1 MDHEN, CDR2 SYDVKM. The CDR3 length is 11 residues. The chain's CDR3 is CASSSPNEQFF. In DNA, the CDR3 is TGTGCCAGCAGTTCCCCAAATGAGCAGTTCTTC.

V gene TRBV28 combines with J gene TRBJ2-3, with D hard to call. The CDR3 spans 12 residues. Germline V gene sequence: CDR1 MDHEN, CDR2 SYDVKM. Trimming pared 6 bases from V and 2 bases from J, leaving 6 bases between. The CDR3 sequence: CASSLPTDTQYF. The CDR3 DNA sequence: TGTGCCAGCAGCCTCCCCACAGATACGCAGTATTTT.

This clone was seen just once. This sequence joins TRBV20-1 and TRBJ2-3; D is unclear. There are 11 residues in the CDR3. V was pared by 3 bases and J by 2 bases, with 3 bases between. Germline V gene data show CDR1 as DFQATT and CDR2 as SNEGSKA (reference sequence). CDR3 nucleotides: TGCAGTGCTAGGATCACAGATACGCAGTATTTT. Translating gives CSARITDTQYF.

The rearrangement links TRBV7-3 to TRBJ1-1; unclear D gene. From germline, CDR1 is SGHTA and CDR2 FQGTGA. Deletions cut 5 bases from V and 2 bases from J, with 9 bases between. The CDR3 covers 13 residues. The CDR3 protein is CASSPQSNTEAFF. CDR3 bases: TGTGCCAGCAGCCCCCAGTCAAACACTGAAGCTTTCTTT. Filled out from reference TRBV7-3 and TRBJ1-1, the complete variable domain reads GAGVSQTPSNKVTEKGKYVELRCDPISGHTALYWYRQSLGQGPEFLIYFQGTGAADDSGLPNDRFFAVRPEGSVSTLKIQRTERGDSAVYLCASSPQSNTEAFFGQGTRLTVV.

This chain connects TRBV19 to TRBJ1-3; weak D call: TRBD1 (5 bases). The V gene's germline CDR1 is LNHDA and CDR2 SQIVND (reference sequence). V lost 3 bases and J 0 bases, leaving 6 bases between the germline ends. The CDR3 extends over 14 amino acids. CDR3 sequence (DNA): TGTGCCAGTAGTATTGGGGGCTCTGGAAACACCATATATTTT. The encoded protein is CASSIGGSGNTIYF.